This TCR beta chain was profiled in a study of shared clonotypes between healthy human individuals. Points on this clone: Its antigen remains unidentified.

CD45RO-negative cells were positively selected for CCR7, leaving out terminally differentiated effector memory CD45RA+ cells. V was pared by 10 bases and J by 5 bases, with 5 bases of the junction left unmatched. This CDR3 is built from 11 residues. Germline V gives CDR1 SNHLY, CDR2 FYNNEI. Study observations and caveats: Donor scarcity curtailed the genetic and exposure-history diversity represented herein.

Samples underwent the assay at deep level. This table comes from immunoSEQ multiplex PCR, and its TCRdb copy is limited to in-frame clones, with some not included. This sample has fewer than 1 million clones, with around 96% found just once. The clonotype comes from a man aged 25-45 years in good health. The chain is built from TRBV2 and TRBJ2-7; 7 bases line up with TRBD2. Sequencing was carried out using naive CD8+ T cells sorted from blood. The CDR3 DNA reads as TGTGCCATCCTGGGGGGGGACGAGCAGTACTTC. It encodes CAILGGDEQYF.